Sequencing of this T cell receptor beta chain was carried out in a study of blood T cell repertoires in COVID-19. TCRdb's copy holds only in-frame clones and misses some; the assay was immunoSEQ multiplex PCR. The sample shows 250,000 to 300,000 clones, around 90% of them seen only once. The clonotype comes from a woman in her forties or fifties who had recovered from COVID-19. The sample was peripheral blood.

In nucleotides, the CDR3 is TGTGCCAGCAGCTTGGGTGTCCCTGGGCCCCAGTACTTC. It encodes CASSLGVPGPQYF. This chain joins TRBV5-6 and TRBJ2-5; D not certain. There are 13 residues in the CDR3. The V gene's germline CDR1 is SGHDT and CDR2 YYEEEE. V lost 0 bases, J lost 9 bases, and 12 bases lay in between.